This TCR beta chain was identified in a study of T cells after posttransplantation cyclophosphamide. Trimming took 6 bases from V and 0 from J, leaving 28 bases between them. This CDR3 contains 21 residues. Points from the study as a whole: Later blood repertoires were often dominated by clones from the donor CD8+ memory compartment.

Comments on this clone: Its specificity is unknown.

The protocol was immunoSEQ multiplex PCR, while the TCRdb copy is restricted to in-frame clones and leaves out a portion. Of tens of thousands of clones in the sample, over 75% were seen once. Busulfan-fludarabine conditioning, marrow transplant, and cyclophosphamide on days +3 and +4 were administered. V usage is TRBV5-3 and J usage is TRBJ1-6; a possible D gene is TRBD1 (6 bases). TRBV5-3 is identified as an open reading frame with a role that is uncertain. The material sequenced was CD4+ T cells sorted from blood, taken around 2,000 days after a stem cell transplant with posttransplant cyclophosphamide. This receptor was identified in a female patient aged 40-50 years who received an allogeneic stem cell transplant from a related donor, was CMV-positive, and had no GVHD. Some T cells may be the graft donor's. The CDR3 region is CARTHRESHGTPSSYNSPLHF. In nucleotides, the CDR3 is TGTGCCAGAACCCACCGGGAATCCCATGGGACACCGAGCTCCTATAATTCACCCCTCCACTTT.